The clone carrying this T cell receptor (beta chain) appeared a few times. The sample comes from a study of cytomegalovirus exposure and HLA in healthy donors. Primers included in the PCR were 60 Vbeta and 13 Jbeta primers. Method: immunoSEQ multiplex PCR; TCRdb's copy keeps in-frame clones and lacks some. The sample shows some 130,000 clones, 70% to 85% of them seen only once. The material sequenced was PBMCs. This receptor was taken from a female donor in good health and CMV-seronegative.

CDR3 loop: CASSWRSGGNEQYF. For the CDR3, the DNA is TGTGCCAGCAGTTGGAGGAGCGGAGGCAACGAGCAGTACTTC. The rearrangement links TRBV27 to TRBJ2-7, with a tentative D call TRBD2 (5 bases). The V end lost 4 bases, the J end lost 5 bases, and 15 bases lay between the germline ends. The CDR3 totals 14 residues. The germline V gene has CDR1 MNHEY and CDR2 SMNVEV (reference sequence).